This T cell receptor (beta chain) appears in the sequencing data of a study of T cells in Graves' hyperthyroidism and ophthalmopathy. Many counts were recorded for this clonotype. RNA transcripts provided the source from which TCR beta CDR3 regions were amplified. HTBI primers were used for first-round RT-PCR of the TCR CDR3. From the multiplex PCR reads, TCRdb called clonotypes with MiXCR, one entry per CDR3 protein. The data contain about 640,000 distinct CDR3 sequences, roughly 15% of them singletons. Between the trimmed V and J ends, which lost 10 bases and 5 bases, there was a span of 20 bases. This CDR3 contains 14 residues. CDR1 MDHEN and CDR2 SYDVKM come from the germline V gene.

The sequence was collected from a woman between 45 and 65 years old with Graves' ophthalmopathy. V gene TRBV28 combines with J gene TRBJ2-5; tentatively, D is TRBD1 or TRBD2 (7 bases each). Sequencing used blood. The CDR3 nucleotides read TGTGCCACCTTAGGGGGCGGGAGCTGGGAGACCCAGTACTTC. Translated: CATLGGGSWETQYF.